Here is one TCR beta chain with its context. There is no known antigen for this receptor. Per-base quality was not reported, and no clone a single base away is much larger than it. The V end loses 3 bases and the J end loses 5 bases, and a stretch of 11 bases separates them. The CDR3 runs 13 amino acids, cysteine and phenylalanine included. The read is trimmed to its CDR3 DNA, 39 bases read in frame from base 1. Based on the germline V gene (reference sequence), the CDR1 and CDR2 sequences are SGHNT and YYREEE. Collaborating institutions collected whole blood in K2EDTA tubes following their own protocols. For TCRbeta analysis, collaborators shipped samples as frozen whole blood, isolated PBMCs, or DNA extracted from either of those sample types. This specimen comes from a study of blood T cell repertoires in COVID-19 (dated by TCRdb to the early 2020s). Background for the entire study: Samples covering the acute and convalescent phases of COVID-19 were provided by collaborators in the United States, Italy and Spain. The prospective study material was composed of cDNA or gDNA derived from T cells, B-cell-depleted T cells, or PBMCs. The dataset comprised deeply sampled blood TCRbeta repertoires from subjects exposed to, actively infected with, or recovered from COVID-19. The repertoires were made available in a free public database intended to serve as a resource for research on the immune response to SARS-CoV-2. The samples were drawn from the first 160 participants of the ongoing ImmuneRACE study and from more than 1,000 subjects provided by 6 global collaborators. Sample metadata almost always included a de-identified subject ID, COVID-19 status, age in years and sex. Where available, HLA class I and class II types were taken from metadata supplied by the sample provider and were not determined by assay-based typing. Study-level results and caveats: How much clinical and demographic metadata was included differed by source and by participant, and the metadata was provided uncurated.

TCRbeta CDR3 regions were amplified from genomic DNA using the immunoSEQ Assay, a bias-controlled multiplex PCR. From the authors' description of their analysis: Nucleated cell counts per sample were estimated from amplification of reference gene primers within the assay. To quantify the absolute abundance of each unique TCRbeta CDR3 rearrangement, sequence reads were collapsed and filtered. Productive Simpson clonality was computed per sample as the square root of Simpson's diversity index over productive rearrangements. TCRdb re-hosts the immuneACCESS table, in-frame sequences only. Its copies lack some clones; in the studies checked, an unresolved V gene accounts for under half of them, and the cause for the rest is not known. V, J and clone size were drawn from that table, and D and trimming were deduced from the DNA. This sample is represented by 110,000 or so clones; roughly 80% of them were singletons. Roughly 18% of the sample belongs to the ten largest clones.

Here the chain combines TRBV5-4 and TRBJ2-5, and the D gene may be TRBD1, 6 bases matching. The receptor was derived from an older woman with acute or convalescent COVID-19. Sequenced material: peripheral blood. The sequence in DNA is TGTGCCAGCAGCTCACAGGGCCGGGAGACCCAGTACTTC. The translation is CASSSQGRETQYF.